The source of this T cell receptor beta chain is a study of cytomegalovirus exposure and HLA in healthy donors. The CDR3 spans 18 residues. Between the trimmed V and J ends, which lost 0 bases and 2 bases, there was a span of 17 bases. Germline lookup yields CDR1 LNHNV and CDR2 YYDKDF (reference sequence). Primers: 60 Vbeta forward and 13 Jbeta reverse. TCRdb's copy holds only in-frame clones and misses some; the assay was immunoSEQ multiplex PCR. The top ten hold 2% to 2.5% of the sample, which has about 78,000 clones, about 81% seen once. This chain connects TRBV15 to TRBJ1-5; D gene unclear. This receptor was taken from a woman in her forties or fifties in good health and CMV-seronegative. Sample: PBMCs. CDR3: CATSRDGSRTTRNQPQHF. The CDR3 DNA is TGTGCCACCAGCAGAGATGGGTCCCGGACTACCCGCAATCAGCCCCAGCATTTT.